This T cell receptor (beta chain) was obtained from a study of T-cell memory formation after mild COVID-19. On the study more broadly: For the most part, TCR clusters were specific to one donor. Regarding the study as a whole: Day 15 to 85 contracting clones showed balanced CD4/CD8; day 15 to 37 expanders favored CD4+.

This clonotype was counted many times. What it recognizes is unknown. The CDR3 consists of 17 residues. CDR1 DFQATT and CDR2 SNEGSKA come from the germline V gene (reference sequence). V lost 4 bases to trimming and J lost 0 bases; unmatched junction nucleotides: 8. Sample barcodes and UMIs were carried by the TCR alpha and TCR beta cDNA libraries that 5'RACE generated with constant-segment primers. TCRdb reprocessed the 5' RACE reads via MiXCR and lists one record per CDR3 protein. The sample records fewer than 150,000 distinct CDR3 sequences, approximately 6.3% being singletons. The clonotype was recovered from an adult woman who had mild COVID-19 (a few samples of this study predate the infection). Cell type and time point are not known. Material: PBMCs or a T cell subset sorted from them (not recorded which). The chain is built from TRBV20-1 and TRBJ2-1, with 11 nucleotides matching TRBD2. The CDR3 DNA reads TGCAGTGCTACAGGGACTAGCGGAATGATCTCCTACAATGAGCAGTTCTTC. It is translated as CSATGTSGMISYNEQFF.